Below are 13 T cell receptor beta chains sequenced from a single sample in a study of shared clonotypes between healthy human individuals. Assay used: immunoSEQ multiplex PCR; TCRdb lists only in-frame clones, some missing. The table has roughly 760,000 clones, about 74% seen once; the top ten hold about 1.7%. The sequencing input was memory CD4+ T cells sorted from blood. The subset is: CD45RA-negative fraction. Receptors were obtained from a woman between 25 and 40 years old in good health.

This clone was found once. The rearrangement uses TRBV29-1 and TRBJ1-2, with D uncertain. This CDR3 has 13 residues. Germline V lookup: CDR1 SQVTM, CDR2 ANQGSEA. V was cut by 4 bases and J by 0 bases, with 9 bases left in between. The CDR3 DNA is TGCAGCGTTGGGTCAGTCGCTAACTATGGCTACACCTTC. Its protein is CSVGSVANYGYTF.

A note on this clone: Additional DNA sequences in this sample encode the identical CDR3. The rearrangement joins TRBV19 to TRBJ2-7; D perhaps matches TRBD1 (6 bases). Trimming removed 3 bases at V and 2 bases at J, with 8 bases between. CDR3 length: 13 residues. Germline values: CDR1 LNHDA, CDR2 SQIVND (reference sequence). The CDR3 coding sequence is TGTGCCAGTAGTATTCCAGGGGCCTACGAGCAGTACTTC. This translates into CASSIPGAYEQYF.

This clone was recorded once. The chain links TRBV14 to TRBJ2-5; D is tentatively TRBD1 or TRBD2 (7 bases each). V was shortened by 4 bases and J by 4 bases, with 13 bases between the two germline ends. The CDR3 length is 14 residues. The germline gives CDR1 SGHDN, CDR2 FVKESK. The CDR3 DNA is TGTGCCAGCAGCCGACAGGGAGGGCCAGAGACCCAGTACTTC. Translating it yields CASSRQGGPETQYF.

Comment on this clone: Its ends do not fully match the called genes, so a read error is possible. This chain connects TRBV10-3 to TRBJ2-5; TRBD1 agrees at 9 bases. The CDR3 contains 15 residues. CDR1 and CDR2 from the germline V gene are ENHRY and SYGVKD. The CDR3 nucleotides are TGTGCCACCAGTCCCGGGACAGGGATTAGTGAGACCCAGTACTTC. Protein sequence: CATSPGTGISETQYF.

The rearrangement links TRBV9 to TRBJ2-2, with 9 positions matching TRBD2. The CDR3 is 16 residues long. Per germline, CDR1 SGDLS and CDR2 YYNGEE. V was clipped by 4 bases and J by 4 bases; unmatched bases: 8. The CDR3 bases are TGTGCCAGCAGCCCATTAGCGGGAGTCAGCACCGGGGAGCTGTTTTTT. Protein sequence: CASSPLAGVSTGELFF.

The gene calls are TRBV7-9 and TRBJ1-5; D is unresolved. The CDR3 loop spans 12 amino acids. Germline lookup yields CDR1 SEHNR and CDR2 FQNEAQ (reference sequence). V was clipped by 3 bases and J by 6 bases, with 6 bases between them. The CDR3 region is CASSFYGQPQHF. The CDR3 DNA reads as TGTGCCAGCAGCTTTTATGGTCAGCCCCAGCATTTT.

The chain links TRBV5-1 to TRBJ2-1; maybe TRBD2 (7 bases). Germline loops: CDR1 SGHRS, CDR2 YFSETQ. V lost 7 bases and J 0 bases, leaving 11 bases between the germline ends. The CDR3 has 14 amino acids. The CDR3 reads CASGGGSSYNEQFF. The CDR3 DNA sequence: TGCGCCAGCGGGGGCGGGAGCTCCTACAATGAGCAGTTCTTC.

This clone was counted at least ten times. Within the sample, other DNA sequences also encode this same CDR3. This sequence joins TRBV27 and TRBJ2-5, with 12 bases aligning to TRBD2. The V gene's germline CDR1 is MNHEY and CDR2 SMNVEV (reference sequence). The CDR3 has 17 residues. J gave up 2 bases and V 3 bases, and 7 bases lay outside the gene matches. CDR3 in DNA: TGTGCCAGCAGTTTGGGTCTAGCGGGAGGGGGGCAAGAGACCCAGTACTTC. It yields the protein CASSLGLAGGGQETQYF.

This clone was counted between two and nine times. V gene TRBV19 combines with J gene TRBJ1-2; D is undetermined. The V end lost 7 bases, the J end lost 0 bases, and 15 bases lay between the germline ends. The CDR3 is 15 amino acids. Per the germline V gene, CDR1 is LNHDA and CDR2 is SQIVND (reference sequence). CDR3 nucleotide sequence: TGTGCCAGTAATCGACCTGAGGGTGCTAACTATGGCTACACCTTC. Amino acid sequence: CASNRPEGANYGYTF.

The V gene is TRBV14, the J gene TRBJ2-3; 7 bases align to TRBD2. J was trimmed by 6 bases and V by 4 bases; bases with no gene match: 13. CDR3 size: 16 residues. Germline lookup yields CDR1 SGHDN and CDR2 FVKESK. CDR3 DNA sequence: TGTGCCAGCAGCCTAGGTCCAGCGGGAATATCGGATACGCAGTATTTT. This encodes CASSLGPAGISDTQYF.

This clone was recorded once. This sequence joins TRBV5-1 and TRBJ2-7; D call uncertain. Germline CDR1 SGHRS, CDR2 YFSETQ. The CDR3 runs to 14 residues. Trimming cost V 0 bases and J 2 bases, with 9 bases left between them. The CDR3 here is CASSLDQVAYEQYF. DNA for the CDR3: TGCGCCAGCAGCTTGGATCAAGTAGCCTACGAGCAGTACTTC.

This sequence joins TRBV19 and TRBJ2-7; tentatively, D is TRBD1 (5 bases). Trimming cost V 7 bases and J 6 bases, with 19 bases left between them. Looked up from germline, CDR1 is LNHDA and CDR2 is SQIVND (reference sequence). CDR3 length equals 14 residues. The CDR3 DNA reads as TGTGCCAGTAAGGATCAGGACCCCAGGGCCGAGCAGTACTTC. Translated: CASKDQDPRAEQYF.

The rearrangement links TRBV27 to TRBJ2-3; D not certain. CDR1 is MNHEY, CDR2 SMNVEV, per germline (reference sequence). The CDR3 runs 15 residues. V lost 2 bases, J lost 0 bases, and 9 bases lay in between. The CDR3 spells CASSLMAASTDTQYF. The CDR3 DNA reads as TGTGCCAGCAGTTTAATGGCAGCTAGCACAGATACGCAGTATTTT.